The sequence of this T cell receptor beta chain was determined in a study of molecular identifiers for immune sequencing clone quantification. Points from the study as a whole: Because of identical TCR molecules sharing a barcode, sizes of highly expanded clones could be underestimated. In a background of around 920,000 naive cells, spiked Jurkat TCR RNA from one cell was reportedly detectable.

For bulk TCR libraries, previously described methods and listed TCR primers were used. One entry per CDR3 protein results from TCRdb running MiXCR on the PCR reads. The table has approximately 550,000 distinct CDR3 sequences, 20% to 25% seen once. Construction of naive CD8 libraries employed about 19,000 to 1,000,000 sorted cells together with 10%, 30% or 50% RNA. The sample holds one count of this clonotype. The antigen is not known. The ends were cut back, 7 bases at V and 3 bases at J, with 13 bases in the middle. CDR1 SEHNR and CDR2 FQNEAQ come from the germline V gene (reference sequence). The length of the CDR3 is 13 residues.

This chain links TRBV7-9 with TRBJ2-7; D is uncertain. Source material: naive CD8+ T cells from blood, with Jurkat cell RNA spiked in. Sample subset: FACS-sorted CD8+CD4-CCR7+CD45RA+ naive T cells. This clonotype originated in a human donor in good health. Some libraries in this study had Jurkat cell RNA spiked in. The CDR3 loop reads CASTNRDFYEQYF. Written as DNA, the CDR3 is TGTGCCAGCACTAACAGAGACTTCTACGAGCAGTACTTC.